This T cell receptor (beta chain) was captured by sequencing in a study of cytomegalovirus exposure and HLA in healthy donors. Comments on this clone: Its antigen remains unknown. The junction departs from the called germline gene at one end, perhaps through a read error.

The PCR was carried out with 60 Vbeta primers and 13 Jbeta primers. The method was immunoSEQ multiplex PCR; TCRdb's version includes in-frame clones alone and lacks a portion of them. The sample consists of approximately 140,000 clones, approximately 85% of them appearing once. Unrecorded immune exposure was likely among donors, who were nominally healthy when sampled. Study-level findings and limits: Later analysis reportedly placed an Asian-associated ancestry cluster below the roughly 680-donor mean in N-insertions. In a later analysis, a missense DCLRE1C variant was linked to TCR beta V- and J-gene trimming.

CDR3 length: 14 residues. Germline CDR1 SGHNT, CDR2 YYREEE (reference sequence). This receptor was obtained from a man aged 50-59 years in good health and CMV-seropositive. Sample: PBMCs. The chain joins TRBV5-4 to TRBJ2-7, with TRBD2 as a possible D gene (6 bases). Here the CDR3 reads CASSLVGDSDEQYF. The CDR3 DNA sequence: TGTGCCAGCAGCTTGGTGGGGGACTCCGACGAGCAGTACTTC.